This TCR beta chain was sequenced for a study of T cell responses to AZD1222 COVID-19 vaccine. Across the whole study: Investigators merged groups given second doses at roughly 4 or roughly 12 weeks.

Whole-study results and caveats: Within unmutated variant regions lay the reported targets of nearly half of spike-specific TCRs.

On this clone itself: Its antigen is not known. This CDR3 is also generated by other DNA sequences in the sample.

Measured with immunoSEQ multiplex PCR; TCRdb has only the in-frame clones, and not every one. The sample shows 120,000 to 150,000 clones, approximately 89% of them seen only once. This clonotype was obtained from an adult in good health. The input for sequencing was peripheral blood, taken on day 0 of AZD1222 vaccination.

Here the CDR3 DNA reads TGTGCCAGCAGTTTAGCGGGAAACACTGAAGCTTTCTTT. Amino acid sequence: CASSLAGNTEAFF. The rearrangement joins TRBV27 to TRBJ1-1; D unclear. V lost 2 bases to trimming and J lost 2 bases, with 6 bases between them. Per germline, CDR1 MNHEY and CDR2 SMNVEV (reference sequence). The CDR3 is 13 residues long.